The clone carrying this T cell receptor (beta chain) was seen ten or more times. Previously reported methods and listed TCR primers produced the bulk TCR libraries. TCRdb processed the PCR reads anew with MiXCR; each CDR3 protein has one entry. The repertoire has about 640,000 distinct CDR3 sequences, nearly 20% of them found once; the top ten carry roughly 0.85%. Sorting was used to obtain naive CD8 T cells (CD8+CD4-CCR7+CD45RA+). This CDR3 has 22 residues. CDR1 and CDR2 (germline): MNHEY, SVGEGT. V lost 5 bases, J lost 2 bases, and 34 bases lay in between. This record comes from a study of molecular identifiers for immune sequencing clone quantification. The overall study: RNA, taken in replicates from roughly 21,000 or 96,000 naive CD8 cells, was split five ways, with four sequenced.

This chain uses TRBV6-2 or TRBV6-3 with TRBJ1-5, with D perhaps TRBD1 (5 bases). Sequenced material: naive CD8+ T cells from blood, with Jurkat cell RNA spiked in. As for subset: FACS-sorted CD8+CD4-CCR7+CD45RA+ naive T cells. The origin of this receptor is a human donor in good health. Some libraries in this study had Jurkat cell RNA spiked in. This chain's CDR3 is CASSPPGTRVPALEGGNQPQHF. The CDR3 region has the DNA TGTGCCAGCAGTCCCCCCGGGACCAGGGTTCCAGCGCTAGAGGGTGGCAATCAGCCCCAGCATTTT.